The T cell receptor (beta chain) described here comes from a study of CD8 T cells in ankylosing spondylitis. The study's findings and limits: Enrichment of disease-linked clones was reportedly significant in matched ankylosing spondylitis synovial fluid. One TCR beta motif, made up of eight or nine highly homologous variants, appeared characteristic of ankylosing spondylitis blood.

MiXCR was run by TCRdb on the 5' RACE reads, yielding one entry per CDR3 protein. This table has 450,000 to 550,000 distinct CDR3 sequences, roughly 5.3% appearing once. In its sample, this clonotype was seen many times. Its antigen is currently unknown. This CDR3 has 13 amino acids. Trimming cost V 7 bases and J 8 bases; bases outside gene matches: 11. Germline CDR1 reads SQVTM; CDR2 reads ANQGSEA. The sample comprised blood, either unsorted or a sorted T cell fraction (not recorded which). The rearrangement links TRBV29-1 to TRBJ1-1, with 9 bases lining up with TRBD1. The TCR originated in a male donor with ankylosing spondylitis. CDR3 DNA: TGCAGCGCCCTGGTAGGACAGGGGCTAGAAGCTTTCTTT. Translated, it gives CSALVGQGLEAFF. Complete variable domain (other parts from reference TRBV29-1 and TRBJ1-1): SAVISQKPSRDICQRGTSLTIQCQVDSQVTMMFWYRQQPGQSLTLIATANQGSEATYESGFVIDKFPISRPNLTFSTLTVSNMSPEDSSIYLCSALVGQGLEAFFGQGTRLTVV.